The sample holds one count of the clone carrying this T cell receptor beta chain. This sample is drawn from a study of technical replicates of blood from several donors. CDR3 length equals 15 residues. The V and J ends lost 4 bases and 6 bases, in that order; junction bases with no gene match: 9. CDR1 is SGHDN, CDR2 FVKESK, per germline. Sequenced by immunoSEQ multiplex PCR; TCRdb stores in-frame clones only, minus some. The sample includes tens of thousands of clones, 89% of them seen just once. V is TRBV14 and J is TRBJ2-5; 9 bases match TRBD2. This sequence originates from a human donor in good health. Some clones in this sample may be carry-over from other donors' samples. Sequenced input: PBMCs. DNA for the CDR3: TGTGCCAGCAGCCGACAAATAGCGGGGGCCCAGACCCAGTACTTC. Translating it yields CASSRQIAGAQTQYF.